The T cell receptor (beta chain) described here comes from a study of spatial heterogeneity in lung cancer. Background on the study: Detection consistently yielded more beta chains than alpha chains. Study-wide results and limits: Tracking of tumor mutation counts was seen in expanded intratumoral alpha and beta TCR counts.

The CDR3 is 15 amino acids. Looked up from germline, CDR1 is SGDLS and CDR2 is YYNGEE. Trimming left V 4 bases short and J 0 bases short, with 14 bases between. All TCR cDNA molecules were individually tagged with a unique molecular identifier. TCRdb re-called the 5' RACE reads with MiXCR, one entry per CDR3 protein. The sample yields 100,000 to 110,000 distinct CDR3 sequences, approximately 4.7% seen once. This clonotype appeared many times. Its antigen is currently unknown. Documented time point: sample taken at primary tumor resection. Donation came from 70 or so patients with untreated early-stage non-small cell lung cancer.

This specimen was lung tumor tissue, taken at surgery. The receptor was isolated from a male donor with early-stage non-small cell lung cancer. This chain links TRBV9 with TRBJ2-7, with no clear D. The CDR3 is CASSPSSQLSYEQYF. The CDR3 nucleotides read TGTGCCAGCAGCCCCTCGTCGCAGCTCTCCTACGAGCAGTACTTC.